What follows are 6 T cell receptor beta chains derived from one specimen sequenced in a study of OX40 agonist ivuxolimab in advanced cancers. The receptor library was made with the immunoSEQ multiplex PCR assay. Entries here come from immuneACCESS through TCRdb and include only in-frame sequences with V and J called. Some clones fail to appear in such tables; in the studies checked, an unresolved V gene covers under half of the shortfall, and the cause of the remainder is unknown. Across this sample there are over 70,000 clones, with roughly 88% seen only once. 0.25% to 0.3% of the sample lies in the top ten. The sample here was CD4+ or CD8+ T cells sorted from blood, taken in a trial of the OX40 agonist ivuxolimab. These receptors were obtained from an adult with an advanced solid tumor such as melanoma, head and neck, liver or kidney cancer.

CDR3 sequence: CTSSHDGHPNEKLFF. The CDR3 DNA follows: TGCACCAGCAGCCATGACGGACATCCTAATGAAAAACTGTTTTTT. The chain couples TRBV1 to TRBJ1-4; the D call TRBD1 from the table was never checked on the DNA. TRBV1 is a pseudogene segment. This CDR3 is 15 amino acids long.

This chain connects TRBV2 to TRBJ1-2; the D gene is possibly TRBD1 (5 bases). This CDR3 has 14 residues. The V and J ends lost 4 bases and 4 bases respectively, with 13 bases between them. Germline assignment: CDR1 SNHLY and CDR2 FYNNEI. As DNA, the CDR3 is TGTGCCAGCAGTGGTGACAGCCCTCTCTATGGCTACACCTTC. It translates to CASSGDSPLYGYTF.

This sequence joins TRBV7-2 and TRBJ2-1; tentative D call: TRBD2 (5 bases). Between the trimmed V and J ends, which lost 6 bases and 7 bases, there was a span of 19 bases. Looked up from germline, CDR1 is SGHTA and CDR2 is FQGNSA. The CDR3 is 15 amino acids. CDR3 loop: CASRIFAGRANEQFF. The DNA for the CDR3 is TGTGCCAGCAGGATATTTGCGGGCCGAGCGAATGAGCAGTTCTTC.

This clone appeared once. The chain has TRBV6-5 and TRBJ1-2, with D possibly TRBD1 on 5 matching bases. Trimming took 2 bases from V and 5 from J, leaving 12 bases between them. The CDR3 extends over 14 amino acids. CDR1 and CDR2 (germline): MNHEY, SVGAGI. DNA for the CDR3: TGTGCCAGCAGTTACGGGCAGGGAGGTTATGGCTACACCTTC. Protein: CASSYGQGGYGYTF.

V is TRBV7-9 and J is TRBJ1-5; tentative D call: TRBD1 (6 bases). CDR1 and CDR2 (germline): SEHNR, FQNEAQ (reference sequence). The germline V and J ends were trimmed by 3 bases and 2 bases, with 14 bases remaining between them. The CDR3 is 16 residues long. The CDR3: CASSLVTGSRNQPQHF. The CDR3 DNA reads TGTGCCAGCAGCTTGGTGACAGGCTCACGCAATCAGCCCCAGCATTTT.

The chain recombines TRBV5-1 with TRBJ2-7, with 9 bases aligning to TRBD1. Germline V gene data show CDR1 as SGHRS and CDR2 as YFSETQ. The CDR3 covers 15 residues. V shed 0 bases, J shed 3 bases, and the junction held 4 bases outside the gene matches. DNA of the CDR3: TGCGCCAGCAGCTTGGCGACAGGGGGAGGCTACGAGCAGTACTTC. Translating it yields CASSLATGGGYEQYF.